Following are 6 T cell receptor beta chains from one sample sequenced in a study of HIV-infected children after antiretroviral therapy interruption. Treatment meaning: PENTA 11 planned treatment interruption arm or continuous ART arm. RNA-based 3' RACE libraries used unique molecular identifiers. MiXCR, applied by TCRdb to the 3' RACE reads, yields one record per CDR3 protein. The sample shows 45,000 to 50,000 distinct CDR3 sequences, approximately 4.3% of them seen only once. The material sequenced was CD45RA+ CD4+ T cells from PBMCs, pooled from several time points, taken from a donor given antiretroviral therapy, either interrupted or continuous. Subset defined: naive CD4+ CD45RA+ CD45RO- T cells. Receptor source: a pool of human donors with HIV.

In this sample, this clonotype turned up many times. This chain links TRBV28 with TRBJ2-4; TRBD1 agrees at 7 bases. Germline CDR1 MDHEN, CDR2 SYDVKM. V was clipped by 11 bases and J by 3 bases; unmatched bases: 7. This CDR3 region has 13 residues. The CDR3, as DNA: TGTGCCTCTGACAGGGCGGGCAAAAACATTCAGTACTTC. Residues: CASDRAGKNIQYF.

V gene TRBV5-1 combines with J gene TRBJ2-3, with 8 bases that match TRBD1. The CDR3 has 15 residues. Germline CDR1 and CDR2: SGHRS and YFSETQ. V was pared by 4 bases and J by 6 bases, with 10 bases of the junction left unmatched. CDR3 DNA: TGCGCCAGCAGCCTGGGGGACAGGTCTCTGGATACGCAGTATTTT. It translates to CASSLGDRSLDTQYF.

The chain combines TRBV20-1 with TRBJ2-7; D may match TRBD1 or TRBD2 (6 bases each). The germline V and J ends were trimmed by 5 bases and 3 bases, with 17 bases remaining between them. The V gene's germline CDR1 is DFQATT and CDR2 SNEGSKA (reference sequence). The CDR3 contains 14 residues. CDR3 loop: CSASTDRRDYEQYF. The CDR3 nucleotides read TGCAGTGCTTCGACCGACAGGAGGGACTACGAGCAGTACTTC.

This clonotype appeared many times. This chain uses TRBV24-1 with TRBJ2-3, with a tentative D call TRBD2 (6 bases). This CDR3 contains 16 residues. The V and J ends lost 3 bases and 0 bases respectively, with 12 bases between them. The germline V gene encodes CDR1 KGHDR and CDR2 SFDVKD. DNA for the CDR3: TGTGCCACCAGTGATAGCTCCGGGAGAAGCACAGATACGCAGTATTTT. Translation gives CATSDSSGRSTDTQYF.

This clonotype was picked up many times. The rearrangement joins TRBV4-2 to TRBJ2-3; D remains unclear. This CDR3 is built from 13 residues. CDR1 is LGHNA, CDR2 YNFKEQ, per germline. Trimming removed 4 bases from V and 6 bases from J, with 11 bases in between. In DNA form, the CDR3 reads TGTGCCAGCAGCCGAAAGGACGGCGATACGCAGTATTTT. It is translated as CASSRKDGDTQYF.

This clonotype came up many times. This chain connects TRBV10-1 to TRBJ2-7; D is ambiguous. Germline V gives CDR1 WNHNN, CDR2 SYGVQD (reference sequence). V was pared by 0 bases and J by 5 bases, with 8 bases between. The CDR3 sequence is 13 residues long. The CDR3 DNA reads as TGCGCCAGCAGTGAGTCGCGAACCCACGAGCAGTACTTC. It specifies CASSESRTHEQYF.